Given below is one T cell receptor beta chain in context. The study ran its PCR with 60 Vbeta and 13 Jbeta primers. Assay: immunoSEQ multiplex PCR; the TCRdb copy retains only in-frame clones and omits some. The sample comprises roughly 200,000 clones, around 76% of which are singletons, and 1.5% to 2% rests with the top ten. The data are from a study of cytomegalovirus exposure and HLA in healthy donors. J gave up 5 bases and V 5 bases, and 6 bases lay outside the gene matches. CDR3 length: 14 residues. Germline values: CDR1 SGHAT, CDR2 FQNNGV. V usage is TRBV11-2 and J usage is TRBJ2-1; 7 bases match TRBD2. This receptor was identified in a man aged 30 to 45 in good health and CMV-seronegative. Sequenced material: PBMCs. In nucleotides, the CDR3 is TGTGCCAGCAGCGGGGGGGAGCCCAACAATGAGCAGTTCTTC. This sequence encodes CASSGGEPNNEQFF.